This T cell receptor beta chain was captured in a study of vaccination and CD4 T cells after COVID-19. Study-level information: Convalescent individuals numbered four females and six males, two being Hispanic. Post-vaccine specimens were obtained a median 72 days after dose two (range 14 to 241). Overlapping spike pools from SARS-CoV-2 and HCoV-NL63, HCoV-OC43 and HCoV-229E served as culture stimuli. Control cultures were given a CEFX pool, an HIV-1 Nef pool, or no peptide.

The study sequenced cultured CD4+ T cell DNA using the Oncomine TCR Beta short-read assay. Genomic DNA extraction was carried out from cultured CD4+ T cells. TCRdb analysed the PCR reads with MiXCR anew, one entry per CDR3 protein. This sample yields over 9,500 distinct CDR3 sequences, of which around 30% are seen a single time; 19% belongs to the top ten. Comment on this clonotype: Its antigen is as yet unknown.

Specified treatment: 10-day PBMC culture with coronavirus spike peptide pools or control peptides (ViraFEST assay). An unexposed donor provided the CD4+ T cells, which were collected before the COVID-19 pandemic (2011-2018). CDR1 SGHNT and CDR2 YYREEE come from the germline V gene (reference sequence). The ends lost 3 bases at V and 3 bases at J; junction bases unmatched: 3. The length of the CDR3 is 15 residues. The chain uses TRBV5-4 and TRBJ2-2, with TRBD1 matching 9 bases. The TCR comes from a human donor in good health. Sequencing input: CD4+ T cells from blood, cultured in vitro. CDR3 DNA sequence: TGTGCCAGCAGCTCCGGGACAGGGCACACCGGGGAGCTGTTTTTT. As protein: CASSSGTGHTGELFF. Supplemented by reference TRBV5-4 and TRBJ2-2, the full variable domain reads ETGVTQSPTHLIKTRGQQVTLRCSSQSGHNTVSWYQQALGQGPQFIFQYYREEENGRGNFPPRFSGLQFPNYSSELNVNALELDDSALYLCASSSGTGHTGELFFGEGSRLTVL.